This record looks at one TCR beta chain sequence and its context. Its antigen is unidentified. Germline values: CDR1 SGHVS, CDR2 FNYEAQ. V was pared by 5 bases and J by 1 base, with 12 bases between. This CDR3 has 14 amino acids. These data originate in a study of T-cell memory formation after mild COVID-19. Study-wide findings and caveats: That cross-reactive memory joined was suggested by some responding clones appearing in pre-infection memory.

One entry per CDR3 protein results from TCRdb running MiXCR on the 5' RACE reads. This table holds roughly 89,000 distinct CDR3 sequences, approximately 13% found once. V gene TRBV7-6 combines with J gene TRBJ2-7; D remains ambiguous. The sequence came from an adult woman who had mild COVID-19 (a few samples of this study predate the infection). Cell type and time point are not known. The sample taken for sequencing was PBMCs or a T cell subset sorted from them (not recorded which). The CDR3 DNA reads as TGTGCCAGCAGCAACCCTACGTTTTCCTACGAGCAGTACTTC. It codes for CASSNPTFSYEQYF.